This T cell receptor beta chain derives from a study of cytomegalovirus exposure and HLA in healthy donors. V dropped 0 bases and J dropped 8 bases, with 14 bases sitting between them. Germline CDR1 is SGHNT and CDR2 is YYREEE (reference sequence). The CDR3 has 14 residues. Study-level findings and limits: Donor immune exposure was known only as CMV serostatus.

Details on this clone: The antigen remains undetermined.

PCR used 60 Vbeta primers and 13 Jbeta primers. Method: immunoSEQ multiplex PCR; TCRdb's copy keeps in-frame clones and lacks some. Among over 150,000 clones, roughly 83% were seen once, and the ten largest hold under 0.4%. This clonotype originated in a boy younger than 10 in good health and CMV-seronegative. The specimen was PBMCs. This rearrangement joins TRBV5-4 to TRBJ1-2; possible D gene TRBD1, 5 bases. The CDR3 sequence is CASSLVGTGDGYTF. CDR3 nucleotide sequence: TGTGCCAGCAGCTTGGTAGGCACAGGTGACGGCTACACCTTC.